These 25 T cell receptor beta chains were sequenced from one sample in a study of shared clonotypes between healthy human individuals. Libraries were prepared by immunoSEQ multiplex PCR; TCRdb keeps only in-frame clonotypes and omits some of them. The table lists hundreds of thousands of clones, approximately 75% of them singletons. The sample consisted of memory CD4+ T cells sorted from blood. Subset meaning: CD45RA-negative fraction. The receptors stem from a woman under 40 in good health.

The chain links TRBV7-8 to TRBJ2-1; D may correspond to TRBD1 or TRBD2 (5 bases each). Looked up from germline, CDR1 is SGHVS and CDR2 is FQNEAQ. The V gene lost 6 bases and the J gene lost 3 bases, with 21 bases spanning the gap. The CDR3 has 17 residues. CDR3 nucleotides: TGTGCCAGCAGTTACAGGCCGGGGCTTGCAGGCTACAATGAGCAGTTCTTC. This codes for CASSYRPGLAGYNEQFF. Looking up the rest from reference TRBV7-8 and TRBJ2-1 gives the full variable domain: GAGVSQSPRYKVAKRGQDVALRCDPISGHVSLFWYQQALGQGPEFLTYFQNEAQLDKSGLPSDRFFAERPEGSVSTLKIQRTQQEDSAVYLCASSYRPGLAGYNEQFFGPGTRLTVL.

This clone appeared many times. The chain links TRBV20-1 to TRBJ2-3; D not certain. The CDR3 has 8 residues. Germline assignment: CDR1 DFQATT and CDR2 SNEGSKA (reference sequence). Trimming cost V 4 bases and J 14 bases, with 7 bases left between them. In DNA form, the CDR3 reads TGCAGTGCTAAAAAACCGTATTTT. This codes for CSAKKPYF.

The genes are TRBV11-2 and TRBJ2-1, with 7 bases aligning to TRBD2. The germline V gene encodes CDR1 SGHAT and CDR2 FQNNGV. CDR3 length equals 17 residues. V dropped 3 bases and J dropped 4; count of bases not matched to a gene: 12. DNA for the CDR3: TGTGCCAGCAGCTTTCGGTTTAGGGGCGGGAGTTACAATGAGCAGTTCTTC. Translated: CASSFRFRGGSYNEQFF.

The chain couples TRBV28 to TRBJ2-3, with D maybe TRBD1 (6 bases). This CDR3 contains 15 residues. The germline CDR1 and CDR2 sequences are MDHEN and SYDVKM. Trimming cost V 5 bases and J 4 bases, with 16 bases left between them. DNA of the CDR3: TGTGCCAGCAGTCCACGGACAGTTATAGCAGATACGCAGTATTTT. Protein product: CASSPRTVIADTQYF.

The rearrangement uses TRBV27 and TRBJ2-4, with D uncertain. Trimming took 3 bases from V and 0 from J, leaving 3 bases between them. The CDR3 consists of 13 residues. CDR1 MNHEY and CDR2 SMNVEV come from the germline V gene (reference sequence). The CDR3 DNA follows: TGTGCCAGCAGTTTCCTAGCCAAAAACATTCAGTACTTC. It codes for CASSFLAKNIQYF.

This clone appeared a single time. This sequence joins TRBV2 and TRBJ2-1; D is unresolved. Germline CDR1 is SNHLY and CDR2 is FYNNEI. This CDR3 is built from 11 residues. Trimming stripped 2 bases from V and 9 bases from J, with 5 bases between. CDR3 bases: TGTGCCAGCAGTGAATCGGTTGAGCAGTTCTTC. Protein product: CASSESVEQFF.

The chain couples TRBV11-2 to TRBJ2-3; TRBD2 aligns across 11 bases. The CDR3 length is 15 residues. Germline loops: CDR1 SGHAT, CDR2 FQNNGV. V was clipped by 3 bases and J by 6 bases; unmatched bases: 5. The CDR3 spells CASSLTSGVQDTQYF. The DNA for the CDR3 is TGTGCCAGCAGCTTGACTAGCGGGGTTCAGGATACGCAGTATTTT.

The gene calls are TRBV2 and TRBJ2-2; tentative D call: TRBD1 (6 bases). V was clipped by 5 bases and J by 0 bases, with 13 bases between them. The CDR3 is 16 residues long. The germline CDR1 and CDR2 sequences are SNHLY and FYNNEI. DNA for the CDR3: TGTGCCAGCAGTCCGACCGGGACAACGAACACCGGGGAGCTGTTTTTT. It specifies CASSPTGTTNTGELFF.

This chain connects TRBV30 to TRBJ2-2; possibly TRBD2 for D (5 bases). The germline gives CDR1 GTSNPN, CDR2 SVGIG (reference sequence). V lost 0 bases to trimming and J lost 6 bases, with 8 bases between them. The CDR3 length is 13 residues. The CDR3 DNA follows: TGTGCCTGGAGTGTCGAGCGGCCCGGGGAGCTGTTTTTT. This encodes CAWSVERPGELFF. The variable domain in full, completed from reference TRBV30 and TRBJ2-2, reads SQTIHQWPATLVQPVGSPLSLECTVEGTSNPNLYWYRQAAGRGLQLLFYSVGIGQISSEVPQNLSASRPQDRQFILSSKKLLLSDSGFYLCAWSVERPGELFFGEGSRLTVL.

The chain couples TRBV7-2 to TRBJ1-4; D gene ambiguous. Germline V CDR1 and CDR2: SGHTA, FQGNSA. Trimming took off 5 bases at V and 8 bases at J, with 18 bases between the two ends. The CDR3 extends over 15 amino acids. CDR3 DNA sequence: TGTGCCAGCAGCCGGGGTGTTTCACCCGGGGAAAAACTGTTTTTT. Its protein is CASSRGVSPGEKLFF.

CDR3 protein: CASRTGQVFGYTF. As DNA, the CDR3 is TGTGCCAGCAGGACGGGACAGGTTTTTGGCTACACCTTC. V gene TRBV28 combines with J gene TRBJ1-2; the match to TRBD1 covers 8 bases. J gave up 7 bases and V 6 bases, and 7 bases lay outside the gene matches. Germline CDR1 is MDHEN and CDR2 is SYDVKM. This CDR3 contains 13 residues.

The CDR3 DNA reads as TGTGCCACCAAGCCCTCGCTCACGCACACCGGGGAGCTGTTTTTT. Translating it yields CATKPSLTHTGELFF. The chain links TRBV13 to TRBJ2-2; D is unresolved. V gave up 10 bases and J gave up 3 bases, with 18 bases separating them. The length of the CDR3 is 15 residues. Germline CDR1 and CDR2: PRHDT and FYEKMQ (reference sequence).

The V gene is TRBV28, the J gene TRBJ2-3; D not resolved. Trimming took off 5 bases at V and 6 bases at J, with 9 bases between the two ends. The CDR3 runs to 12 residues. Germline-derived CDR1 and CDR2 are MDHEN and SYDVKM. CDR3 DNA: TGTGCCAGCAGTAACGCGGCGGATACGCAGTATTTT. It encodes CASSNAADTQYF.

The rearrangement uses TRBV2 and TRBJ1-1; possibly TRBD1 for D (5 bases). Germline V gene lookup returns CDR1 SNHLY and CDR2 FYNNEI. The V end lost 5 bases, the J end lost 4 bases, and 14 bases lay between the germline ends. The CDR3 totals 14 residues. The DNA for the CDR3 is TGTGCCAGCAGTACCCTGGCAGGGCCCACTGAAGCTTTCTTT. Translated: CASSTLAGPTEAFF.

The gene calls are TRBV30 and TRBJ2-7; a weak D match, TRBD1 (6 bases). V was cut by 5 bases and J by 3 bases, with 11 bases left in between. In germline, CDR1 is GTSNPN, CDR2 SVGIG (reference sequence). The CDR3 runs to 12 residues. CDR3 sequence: CAWVGQNYEQYF. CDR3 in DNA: TGTGCCTGGGTCGGACAGAACTACGAGCAGTACTTC. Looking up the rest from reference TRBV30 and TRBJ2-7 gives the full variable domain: SQTIHQWPATLVQPVGSPLSLECTVEGTSNPNLYWYRQAAGRGLQLLFYSVGIGQISSEVPQNLSASRPQDRQFILSSKKLLLSDSGFYLCAWVGQNYEQYFGPGTRLTVT.

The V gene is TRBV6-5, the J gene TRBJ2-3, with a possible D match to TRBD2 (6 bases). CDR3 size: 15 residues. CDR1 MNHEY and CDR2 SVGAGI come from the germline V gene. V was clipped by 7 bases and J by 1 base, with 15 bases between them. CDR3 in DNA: TGTGCCAGCACTCCGACTAGAAGGGGCACAGATACGCAGTATTTT. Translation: CASTPTRRGTDTQYF.

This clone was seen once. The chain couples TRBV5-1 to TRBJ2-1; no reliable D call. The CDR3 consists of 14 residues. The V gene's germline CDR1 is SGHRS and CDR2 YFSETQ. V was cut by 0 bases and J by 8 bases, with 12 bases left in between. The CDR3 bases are TGCGCCAGCAGCTTGGTTACGGGTACTGATGAGCAGTTCTTC. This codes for CASSLVTGTDEQFF.

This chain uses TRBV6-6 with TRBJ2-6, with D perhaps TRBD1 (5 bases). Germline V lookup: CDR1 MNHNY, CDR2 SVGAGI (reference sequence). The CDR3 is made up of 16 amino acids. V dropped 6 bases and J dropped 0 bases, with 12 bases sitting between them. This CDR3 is CASRLQANSGANVLTF. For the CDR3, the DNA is TGTGCCAGCAGGTTACAGGCGAACTCTGGGGCCAACGTCCTGACTTTC.

CDR3 sequence: CASSFGGSGRNQPQHF. The DNA of the CDR3 is TGTGCCAGCAGCTTTGGAGGTTCGGGGCGCAATCAGCCCCAGCATTTT. The V and J genes are TRBV5-6 and TRBJ1-5; weak D call: TRBD1 (5 bases). CDR3 length: 16 residues. Trimming left V 2 bases short and J 2 bases short, with 14 bases between. Germline CDR1 and CDR2: SGHDT and YYEEEE.

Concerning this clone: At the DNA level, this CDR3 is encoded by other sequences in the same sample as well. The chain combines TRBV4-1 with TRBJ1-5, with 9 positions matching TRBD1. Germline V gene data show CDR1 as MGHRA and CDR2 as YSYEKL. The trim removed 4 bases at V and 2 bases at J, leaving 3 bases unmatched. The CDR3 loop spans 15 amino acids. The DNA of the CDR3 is TGCGCCAGCAGCCCGAGGACAGGGGGCAATCAGCCCCAGCATTTT. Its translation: CASSPRTGGNQPQHF.

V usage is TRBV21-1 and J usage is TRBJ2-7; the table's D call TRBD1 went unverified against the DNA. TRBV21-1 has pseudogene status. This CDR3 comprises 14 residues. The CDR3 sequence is CASSNRDRGHEQYF. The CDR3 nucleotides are TGTGCCAGCAGCAACCGGGACAGGGGACACGAGCAGTACTTC.

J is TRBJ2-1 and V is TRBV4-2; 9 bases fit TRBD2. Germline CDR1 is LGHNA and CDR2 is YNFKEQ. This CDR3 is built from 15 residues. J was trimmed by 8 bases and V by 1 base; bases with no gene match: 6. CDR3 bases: TGTGCCAGCAGCCAAGCCCCGGGACTAGCTTATGAGCAGTTCTTC. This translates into CASSQAPGLAYEQFF.

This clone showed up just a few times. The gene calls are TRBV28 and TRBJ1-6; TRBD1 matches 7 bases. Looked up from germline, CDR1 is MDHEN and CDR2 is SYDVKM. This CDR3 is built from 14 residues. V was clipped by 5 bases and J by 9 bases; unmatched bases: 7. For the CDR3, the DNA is TGTGCCAGCAGTAACAGGGGCATGGGTTCACCCCTCCACTTT. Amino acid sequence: CASSNRGMGSPLHF.

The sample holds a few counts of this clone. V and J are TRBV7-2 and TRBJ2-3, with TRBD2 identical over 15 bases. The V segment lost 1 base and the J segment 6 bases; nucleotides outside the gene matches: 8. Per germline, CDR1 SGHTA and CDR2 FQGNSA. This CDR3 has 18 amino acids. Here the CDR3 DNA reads TGTGCCAGCAGCTTAGGTGGACTAGCGGGAGGGGCGGGTGATACGCAGTATTTT. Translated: CASSLGGLAGGAGDTQYF. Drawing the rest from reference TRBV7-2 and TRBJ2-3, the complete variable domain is GAGVSQSPSNKVTEKGKDVELRCDPISGHTALYWYRQSLGQGLEFLIYFQGNSAPDKSGLPSDRFSAERTGGSVSTLTIQRTQQEDSAVYLCASSLGGLAGGAGDTQYFGPGTRLTVL.

CDR3 coding DNA: TGTGCCATCAGTGCCCAGGGGGATATGGCTACCTCTGGAAACACCATATATTTT. Protein: CAISAQGDMATSGNTIYF. The V call is TRBV10-3, the J call TRBJ1-3; 7 positions match TRBD1. The CDR3 contains 18 residues. The junction had 12 bases not matched to a gene; V was cut back by 4 bases and J by 0 bases. Germline CDR1 is ENHRY and CDR2 is SYGVKD.